These 14 T cell receptor beta chains came from one sample sequenced in a study of identical twins (dated by TCRdb to the mid-2010s). Library construction relied on 5' RACE. The sequencer was an Illumina HiSeq 2000. TCRdb reprocessed the public reads (quality trimming at Q25 with fastp, clone calling with MiXCR) and kept in-frame beta chains. When rows share a CDR3 protein, they turn into one entry using the most common DNA and genes. The sample profile shows a few hundred thousand distinct CDR3 sequences; roughly 15% of them were found once. Of the sample, 0.35% to 0.45% falls within the top ten clones. This same sample was also part of a study on yellow fever vaccine responses in identical twins.

The specimen sequenced was CD4+ T cells sorted from blood. The receptors come from a woman younger than 30 in good health.

The chain is built from TRBV5-1 and TRBJ2-7; 11 positions match TRBD1. CDR1 is SGHRS, CDR2 YFSETQ, per germline. CDR3 length: 16 amino acids. V was clipped by 0 bases and J by 1 base; unmatched bases: 3. This chain's CDR3 is CASSLGGDRGSYEQYV. The CDR3 region has the DNA TGCGCCAGCAGCTTGGGAGGGGACAGGGGGTCCTACGAGCAGTACGTC.

This chain links TRBV20-1 with TRBJ2-5; D is uncertain. Germline V CDR1 and CDR2: DFQATT, SNEGSKA (reference sequence). The CDR3 sequence is 13 residues long. Trimming cost V 1 base and J 0 bases, with 6 bases left between them. CDR3: CSARGLNQETQYF. As DNA, the CDR3 is TGCAGTGCTAGAGGGCTGAACCAAGAGACCCAGTACTTC.

This clonotype was detected a few times. This chain connects TRBV15 to TRBJ2-1; 7 bases fit TRBD2. Germline V lookup: CDR1 LNHNV, CDR2 YYDKDF (reference sequence). CDR3 length equals 16 residues. The V gene end was trimmed by 5 bases and the J gene end by 7 bases; junction bases not matched to a gene: 14. DNA of the CDR3: TGTGCCACCAGCCGTAAGTTCGCGGGAGTTGGTAATGAGCAGTTCTTC. It translates to CATSRKFAGVGNEQFF.

Many counts were recorded for this clonotype. The rearrangement links TRBV5-6 to TRBJ2-1, with 7 bases identical to TRBD2. The germline V gene has CDR1 SGHDT and CDR2 YYEEEE. V lost 4 bases, J lost 9 bases, and 4 bases stayed unmatched. This CDR3 has 12 residues. This CDR3 reads CASSLPGGEQFF. CDR3 coding DNA: TGTGCCAGCAGCCTTCCGGGGGGTGAGCAGTTCTTC.

This clonotype was counted once. The chain joins TRBV6-1 to TRBJ2-1, with D unresolved. V dropped 6 bases and J dropped 0 bases, with 12 bases sitting between them. Germline values: CDR1 MNHNS, CDR2 SASEGT. This CDR3 contains 15 residues. The CDR3 DNA reads as TGTGCCAGCAGGGCCCGATATAGCTCCTACAATGAGCAGTTCTTC. This sequence encodes CASRARYSSYNEQFF.

At least ten counts were recorded for this clonotype. The rearrangement uses TRBV5-1 and TRBJ2-7; D gene ambiguous. Germline lookup yields CDR1 SGHRS and CDR2 YFSETQ. V lost 3 bases to trimming and J lost 0 bases, with 7 bases between them. CDR3 length: 13 residues. The CDR3 nucleotides read TGCGCCAGCAGCTCGGAAAACTCCTACGAGCAGTACTTC. Its translation is CASSSENSYEQYF.

This clonotype was detected only a few times. The V and J genes are TRBV7-9 and TRBJ2-7, with 7 bases matching TRBD1. Germline CDR1 is SEHNR and CDR2 is FQNEAQ (reference sequence). V shed 6 bases and J 7 bases; nucleotides not matched to a gene: 6. The CDR3 sequence is 12 residues long. The CDR3 DNA is TGTGCCAGCAGTCACAGGGGTTTTGAGCAGTACGTC. It codes for CASSHRGFEQYV.

This chain joins TRBV14 and TRBJ1-1; D remains unclear. V shed 1 base and J shed 6 bases, with 9 bases lying between them. This CDR3 contains 13 residues. The germline CDR1 and CDR2 sequences are SGHDN and FVKESK. The CDR3 sequence is CASSQAPRSEAFF. CDR3 nucleotide sequence: TGTGCCAGCAGCCAAGCTCCCCGGTCTGAAGCTTTCTTT.

This clonotype was seen more than once but under ten times. V is TRBV4-2 and J is TRBJ2-1; D call uncertain. The CDR3 loop spans 15 amino acids. Germline CDR1 LGHNA, CDR2 YNFKEQ. Trimming stripped 0 bases from V and 7 bases from J, with 13 bases between. CDR3 sequence: CASSQDGLGGNEQFF. The CDR3 nucleotides are TGTGCCAGCAGCCAAGATGGGCTAGGTGGTAATGAGCAGTTCTTC.

This clonotype showed up many times. The chain carries TRBV12-3 or TRBV12-4 and TRBJ2-3, with 10 bases aligning to TRBD2. The CDR3 loop spans 15 amino acids. The V segment lost 6 bases and the J segment 3 bases; nucleotides outside the gene matches: 6. The CDR3 bases are TGTGCCAGCAGAGGCCCGGGACTAGCGACAGATACGCAGTATTTT. Translated: CASRGPGLATDTQYF.

The chain carries TRBV20-1 and TRBJ2-3, with 11 bases fitting TRBD2. There are 15 residues in the CDR3. Per the germline V gene, CDR1 is DFQATT and CDR2 is SNEGSKA (reference sequence). Trimming cost V 3 bases and J 4 bases; bases outside gene matches: 6. CDR3 sequence (DNA): TGCAGTGCTAGGGGGGCTAGCGGGGGGTCAGATACGCAGTATTTT. It is translated as CSARGASGGSDTQYF.

The sample holds a few counts of this clonotype. In DNA, the CDR3 is TGCAGTGCCCTCGACAGGCCGAGTACTGAAGCTTTCTTT. The encoded protein is CSALDRPSTEAFF. The chain carries TRBV20-1 and TRBJ1-1, with D possibly matching TRBD1 (6 bases). CDR1 and CDR2 from the germline V gene are DFQATT and SNEGSKA (reference sequence). V lost 6 bases, J lost 5 bases, and 16 bases lay in between. The CDR3 spans 13 residues.

This chain uses TRBV7-8 with TRBJ1-5; 8 bases are shared with TRBD1. V was clipped by 0 bases and J by 1 base; unmatched bases: 5. Germline values: CDR1 SGHVS, CDR2 FQNEAQ. This CDR3 is built from 17 residues. This CDR3 reads CASSLAATGASNQPQHF. For the CDR3, the DNA is TGTGCCAGCAGCTTAGCGGCGACAGGGGCGAGCAATCAGCCCCAGCATTTT.

CDR3 nucleotides: TGTGCCAGCAGTTGGAATGAGCAGTTCTTC. It specifies CASSWNEQFF. The genes are TRBV12-3 or TRBV12-4 and TRBJ2-1; unclear D gene. V lost 4 bases to trimming and J lost 7 bases, with 2 bases between them. This CDR3 has 10 residues.